The source of this T cell receptor (beta chain) is a study of cytomegalovirus exposure and HLA in healthy donors. About the research overall: In a later analysis, it was reported that the 110 or so validation repertoires had been produced on the same platform as the 550 to 700 repertoires belonging to the first cohort. Study-wide points: Most observed TCR sequences were rare, whereas some public TCRs were detected in many donors. Subsequent analysis found a tendency for first-cohort TCR clusters to co-occur within the approximately 130 validation repertoires.

Measured with immunoSEQ multiplex PCR; TCRdb has only the in-frame clones, and not every one. The table has some 180,000 clones, about 81% seen once. As concerns this clone: Its matching antigen is unknown.

Input material: PBMCs. This TCR was recovered from a woman younger than 45 in good health and CMV-seronegative.

The CDR3 is CASSTPPTGGVPEAFF. The DNA for the CDR3 is TGTGCCAGTAGTACCCCCCCAACAGGGGGCGTCCCTGAAGCTTTCTTT. The chain links TRBV19 to TRBJ1-1; 9 positions agree with TRBD1. Germline lookup yields CDR1 LNHDA and CDR2 SQIVND (reference sequence). The V gene end was trimmed by 4 bases and the J gene end by 6 bases; junction bases not matched to a gene: 12. This CDR3 has 16 residues.